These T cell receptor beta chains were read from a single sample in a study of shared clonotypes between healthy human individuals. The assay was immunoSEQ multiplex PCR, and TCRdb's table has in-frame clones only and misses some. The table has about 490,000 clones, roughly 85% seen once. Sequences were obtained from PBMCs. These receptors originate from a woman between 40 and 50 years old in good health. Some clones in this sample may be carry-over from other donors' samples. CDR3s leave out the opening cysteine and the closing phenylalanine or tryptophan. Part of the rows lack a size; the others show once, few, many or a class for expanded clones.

cdr3_aa: ASSQEERASTDTQY
cdr3_length: 14
j_call: TRBJ2-3
clone_size: -
v_call: TRBV4-2

cdr3_aa: ASRGLAGRRGGELF
cdr3_length: 14
j_call: TRBJ2-2
clone_size: few
v_call: TRBV11-2

cdr3_aa: ASIDSGRGNEQF
cdr3_length: 12
j_call: TRBJ2-1
clone_size: many
v_call: TRBV28

cdr3_aa: ASSLQGGNTEAF
cdr3_length: 12
j_call: TRBJ1-1
clone_size: few
v_call: TRBV27

cdr3_aa: ASSLEVGAEEQF
cdr3_length: 12
j_call: TRBJ2-1
clone_size: -
v_call: TRBV5-4

cdr3_aa: ASSLAAFEQY
cdr3_length: 10
j_call: TRBJ2-7
clone_size: -
v_call: TRBV28

cdr3_aa: ASRVNADYGYT
cdr3_length: 11
j_call: TRBJ1-2
clone_size: -
v_call: TRBV28

cdr3_aa: ASSLEWGEQY
cdr3_length: 10
j_call: TRBJ2-7
clone_size: once
v_call: TRBV5-4

cdr3_aa: ASSTQGQPQH
cdr3_length: 10
j_call: TRBJ1-5
clone_size: many
v_call: TRBV28

cdr3_aa: ATSLGQRYGYT
cdr3_length: 11
j_call: TRBJ1-2
clone_size: -
v_call: TRBV6-5

cdr3_aa: ASSLGTGNGNTIY
cdr3_length: 13
j_call: TRBJ1-3
clone_size: -
v_call: TRBV7-6

cdr3_aa: ASSVTSGSRETQY
cdr3_length: 13
j_call: TRBJ2-5
clone_size: -
v_call: TRBV7-2

cdr3_aa: ASSPILGASTDTQY
cdr3_length: 14
j_call: TRBJ2-3
clone_size: -
v_call: TRBV5-4

cdr3_aa: ASSPLWAYNEQF
cdr3_length: 12
j_call: TRBJ2-1
clone_size: -
v_call: TRBV13

cdr3_aa: ASSAEGAGYGYT
cdr3_length: 12
j_call: TRBJ1-2
clone_size: -
v_call: TRBV2

cdr3_aa: ASSKGTSANEKLF
cdr3_length: 13
j_call: TRBJ1-4
clone_size: -
v_call: TRBV18

cdr3_aa: ASSHHGGDQETQY
cdr3_length: 13
j_call: TRBJ2-5
clone_size: -
v_call: TRBV11-2

cdr3_aa: ASSHPWRDGSYGYT
cdr3_length: 14
j_call: TRBJ1-2
clone_size: -
v_call: TRBV14

cdr3_aa: ASSTQGDQPQH
cdr3_length: 11
j_call: TRBJ1-5
clone_size: -
v_call: TRBV6-1

cdr3_aa: ASSQGTSSAGELF
cdr3_length: 13
j_call: TRBJ2-2
clone_size: -
v_call: TRBV4-2

cdr3_aa: ASSTGPYGELF
cdr3_length: 11
j_call: TRBJ2-2
clone_size: few
v_call: TRBV28

cdr3_aa: ASSPRLAGGPNEQF
cdr3_length: 14
j_call: TRBJ2-1
clone_size: -
v_call: TRBV18

cdr3_aa: ASRSGQGSYEQY
cdr3_length: 12
j_call: TRBJ2-7
clone_size: -
v_call: TRBV27

cdr3_aa: ASRGGGRGNEQF
cdr3_length: 12
j_call: TRBJ2-1
clone_size: -
v_call: TRBV11-2

cdr3_aa: AISAAGAITYEQY
cdr3_length: 13
j_call: TRBJ2-7
clone_size: few
v_call: TRBV10-3

cdr3_aa: ASSLSLTDGDTGELF
cdr3_length: 15
j_call: TRBJ2-2
clone_size: -
v_call: TRBV27

cdr3_aa: ASSGPGGAGTEAF
cdr3_length: 13
j_call: TRBJ1-1
clone_size: -
v_call: TRBV2

cdr3_aa: ASSLSGSRTDTQY
cdr3_length: 13
j_call: TRBJ2-3
clone_size: many
v_call: TRBV7-3

cdr3_aa: ASSLQAPDNYGYT
cdr3_length: 13
j_call: TRBJ1-2
clone_size: -
v_call: TRBV28

cdr3_aa: ASSSGLRDSETQY
cdr3_length: 13
j_call: TRBJ2-5
clone_size: -
v_call: TRBV5-1

cdr3_aa: AISLRGSGNEQF
cdr3_length: 12
j_call: TRBJ2-1
clone_size: few
v_call: TRBV10-3

cdr3_aa: ASSSTGVWEKLF
cdr3_length: 12
j_call: TRBJ1-4
clone_size: -
v_call: TRBV7-9

cdr3_aa: ASSESGGTTYEQY
cdr3_length: 13
j_call: TRBJ2-7
clone_size: -
v_call: TRBV18

cdr3_aa: ASSLNNEQF
cdr3_length: 9
j_call: TRBJ2-1
clone_size: -
v_call: TRBV5-1

cdr3_aa: ASSLAGGEETQY
cdr3_length: 12
j_call: TRBJ2-5
clone_size: -
v_call: TRBV5-1

cdr3_aa: ASSLDSAGTGVEQY
cdr3_length: 14
j_call: TRBJ2-7
clone_size: -
v_call: TRBV11-2

cdr3_aa: SVEGDRGDEQY
cdr3_length: 11
j_call: TRBJ2-7
clone_size: -
v_call: TRBV29-1

cdr3_aa: ASSPGTGNEKLF
cdr3_length: 12
j_call: TRBJ1-4
clone_size: -
v_call: TRBV7-8